One sample yielded the 3 T cell receptor beta chains listed below, sequenced in a study of CD8+ T cells in alopecia areata. Extracted RNA was reverse transcribed, and the resulting cDNA served as sequencing template. The assay was immunoSEQ multiplex PCR, and TCRdb's table has in-frame clones only and misses some. The data show 150,000 to 200,000 clones, 55% to 75% seen once. Treatment in this sample: oral pan-JAK inhibitor, 5-10 mg twice daily. The starting material was CD4+ T cells sorted from blood, obtained at week 24, from a patient treated with tofacitinib. These receptors were collected from a human donor with alopecia areata.

This chain's CDR3 is CASRRETEAFF. CDR3 in DNA: TGCGCCAGCAGGAGGGAAACTGAAGCTTTCTTT. The genes are TRBV5-1 and TRBJ1-1, with unresolved D. The CDR3 runs 11 residues. Deletions cut 5 bases from V and 5 bases from J, with 7 bases between. The germline gives CDR1 SGHRS, CDR2 YFSETQ.

A few counts support this clone. This chain uses TRBV6-5 with TRBJ1-1; 7 nucleotides match TRBD1. This CDR3 region has 14 residues. V was pared by 3 bases and J by 9 bases, with 10 bases of the junction left unmatched. Looked up from germline, CDR1 is MNHEY and CDR2 is SVGAGI. CDR3 amino acids: CASSYGSTGSKAFF. CDR3 DNA sequence: TGTGCCAGCAGTTATGGGTCGACAGGGTCTAAAGCTTTCTTT.

The chain combines TRBV7-9 with TRBJ2-1; TRBD1 matches 7 bases. The J segment lost 3 bases and the V segment lost 3 bases, leaving 5 bases of the junction unmatched. The germline gives CDR1 SEHNR, CDR2 FQNEAQ (reference sequence). CDR3 length: 15 amino acids. CDR3 sequence: CASSLTGSLYNEQFF. CDR3 in DNA: TGTGCCAGCAGCTTGACAGGGTCCCTCTACAATGAGCAGTTCTTC.